The 14 T cell receptor beta chains given below trace back to one sample, sequenced in a study of regulatory T cells in long-lasting Graves disease. Relying on iRepertoire HTBI primers and Arm-PCR of CDR3 regions, the team built TCR beta libraries. One entry per CDR3 protein, called by TCRdb with MiXCR from the multiplex PCR reads. The data hold about 540,000 distinct CDR3 sequences, with approximately 12% observed a single time. Stated time point: newly diagnosed GD, antithyroid drugs for less than 3 months. Isolated PBMC RNA provided the starting material for the TCR library. This sample was also put to use in a study of T cells in Graves' hyperthyroidism and ophthalmopathy.

This material consisted of peripheral blood mononuclear cells (PBMCs), taken at new diagnosis, from a patient treated with antithyroid drugs. These receptors were taken from a young man with Graves disease.

Many counts were recorded for this clonotype. DNA for the CDR3: TGCAGTGCGGGGACAGGGGCGGAGACCCAGTACTTC. Its protein is CSAGTGAETQYF. The chain carries TRBV20-1 and TRBJ2-5, with 10 positions matching TRBD1. The CDR3 spans 12 residues. J was trimmed by 5 bases and V by 6 bases; bases with no gene match: 3. Per germline, CDR1 DFQATT and CDR2 SNEGSKA (reference sequence).

This clonotype came up many times. This chain joins TRBV19 and TRBJ1-2, with D possibly matching TRBD1 (6 bases). Between the trimmed V and J ends, which lost 3 bases and 4 bases, there was a span of 9 bases. This CDR3 spans 13 amino acids. CDR1 LNHDA and CDR2 SQIVND come from the germline V gene (reference sequence). CDR3 amino acids: CASSIGTPYGYTF. CDR3 in DNA: TGTGCCAGTAGTATCGGGACACCCTATGGCTACACCTTC. Based on the CDR3 plus reference TRBV19 and TRBJ1-2, the full variable domain is DGGITQSPKYLFRKEGQNVTLSCEQNLNHDAMYWYRQDPGQGLRLIYYSQIVNDFQKGDIAEGYSVSREKKESFPLTVTSAQKNPTAFYLCASSIGTPYGYTFGSGTRLTVV.

The rearrangement links TRBV9 to TRBJ1-6; no reliable D call. Germline-derived CDR1 and CDR2 are SGDLS and YYNGEE. The CDR3 is made up of 13 amino acids. Trimming took 3 bases from V and 9 from J, leaving 10 bases between them. DNA of the CDR3: TGTGCCAGCAGCGCACTGGAACGTTCACCCCTCCACTTT. Its translation: CASSALERSPLHF.

This clonotype was observed many times. This rearrangement joins TRBV11-2 to TRBJ1-1, with 7 bases fitting TRBD1. The CDR3 has 14 residues. The V segment lost 5 bases and the J segment 0 bases; nucleotides outside the gene matches: 3. Germline-derived CDR1 and CDR2 are SGHAT and FQNNGV. The CDR3: CASSPDRVNTEAFF. DNA for the CDR3: TGTGCCAGCAGCCCCGACAGGGTGAACACTGAAGCTTTCTTT.

This clonotype has ten or more counts. J is TRBJ1-5 and V is TRBV12-3 or TRBV12-4, with TRBD1 matching over 7 bases. With 6 bases clipped from V and 6 bases from J, the junction kept 8 bases outside the gene matches. The CDR3 spans 14 residues. The CDR3 protein is CASSNRGGGQPQHF. CDR3 DNA: TGTGCCAGCAGCAACAGGGGCGGCGGTCAGCCCCAGCATTTT.

The rearrangement uses TRBV30 and TRBJ2-7; TRBD2 matches 9 bases. The CDR3 has 15 residues. CDR1 is GTSNPN and CDR2 is SVGIG in the germline V gene (reference sequence). With 2 bases clipped from V and 2 bases from J, the junction kept 7 bases outside the gene matches. CDR3 nucleotides: TGTGCCTGGAGTAGTAGACTAGCGGTCACCTACGAGCAGTACTTC. Its protein is CAWSSRLAVTYEQYF.

The chain carries TRBV25-1 and TRBJ2-2, with a tentative D call TRBD2 (6 bases). This CDR3 is built from 16 residues. Trimming took 2 bases from V and 8 from J, leaving 18 bases between them. The germline gives CDR1 MGHDK, CDR2 SYGVNS. The CDR3 coding sequence is TGTGCCAGCAGTGAAGTGGCGGGACCCTTTATGGGGGAGCTGTTTTTT. It is translated as CASSEVAGPFMGELFF.

The chain couples TRBV30 to TRBJ1-4; the D gene is possibly TRBD1 (5 bases). CDR1 and CDR2 (germline): GTSNPN, SVGIG (reference sequence). Trimming removed 2 bases from V and 8 bases from J, with 9 bases in between. CDR3 length: 12 residues. As DNA, the CDR3 is TGTGCCTGGAGTTCGGGACCCGAAAAACTGTTTTTT. Translating gives CAWSSGPEKLFF.

This clonotype occurred many times. V gene TRBV28 combines with J gene TRBJ2-7; D uncertain. CDR1 is MDHEN, CDR2 SYDVKM, per germline. This CDR3 is built from 14 residues. Trimming shortened V by 6 bases and J by 3 bases, and 15 bases separated the two germline ends. CDR3 protein: CASRISGPSYEQYF. CDR3 DNA: TGTGCCAGCAGGATTTCCGGGCCTAGCTACGAGCAGTACTTC.

This clonotype was seen ten or more times. The DNA of the CDR3 is TGCAGTGCTAGCCTCCCCGACGGACTGGGCGCAGGCTACACCTTC. Amino acid sequence: CSASLPDGLGAGYTF. This sequence joins TRBV20-1 and TRBJ1-2; D remains ambiguous. The CDR3 is 15 residues long. Trimming took 3 bases from V and 8 from J, leaving 22 bases between them. Germline V lookup: CDR1 DFQATT, CDR2 SNEGSKA (reference sequence).

This clonotype was counted a few times. The rearrangement links TRBV29-1 to TRBJ1-2; no clear D gene. With 7 bases removed from V and 4 bases from J, the gap between germline ends came to 10 bases. The CDR3 consists of 11 residues. Germline CDR1 reads SQVTM; CDR2 reads ANQGSEA. The CDR3 nucleotides are TGCAGCGGGGGTGGTAGCTATGGCTACACCTTC. Its protein product is CSGGGSYGYTF.

A few counts support this clonotype. V is TRBV18 and J is TRBJ2-1; 7 bases map to TRBD1. The CDR3 extends over 14 amino acids. V shed 3 bases and J 5 bases; nucleotides not matched to a gene: 4. Germline lookup yields CDR1 KGHSH and CDR2 LQKENI. The CDR3 spells CASSPVTGNNEQFF. The DNA of the CDR3 is TGTGCCAGCTCACCTGTGACAGGGAACAATGAGCAGTTCTTC.

In this sample, this clonotype turned up many times. The chain combines TRBV6-9 with TRBJ1-4; D not resolved. Germline loops: CDR1 MNHGY, CDR2 SVAAGI. This CDR3 contains 13 residues. The V end was cut by 4 bases, the J end by 10 bases, with 13 bases between. CDR3 loop: CASSLPPDTKLFF. In DNA form, the CDR3 reads TGTGCCAGCAGTTTGCCCCCTGATACAAAACTGTTTTTT.

This clonotype has a count of ten or more. The chain combines TRBV18 with TRBJ1-5; 8 bases match TRBD1. This CDR3 comprises 14 residues. In germline, CDR1 is KGHSH, CDR2 LQKENI. V shed 6 bases, J shed 0 bases, and the junction held 1 base outside the gene matches. CDR3 sequence: CASSDRDSNQPQHF. CDR3 DNA sequence: TGTGCCAGCTCGGACAGGGATAGCAATCAGCCCCAGCATTTT.